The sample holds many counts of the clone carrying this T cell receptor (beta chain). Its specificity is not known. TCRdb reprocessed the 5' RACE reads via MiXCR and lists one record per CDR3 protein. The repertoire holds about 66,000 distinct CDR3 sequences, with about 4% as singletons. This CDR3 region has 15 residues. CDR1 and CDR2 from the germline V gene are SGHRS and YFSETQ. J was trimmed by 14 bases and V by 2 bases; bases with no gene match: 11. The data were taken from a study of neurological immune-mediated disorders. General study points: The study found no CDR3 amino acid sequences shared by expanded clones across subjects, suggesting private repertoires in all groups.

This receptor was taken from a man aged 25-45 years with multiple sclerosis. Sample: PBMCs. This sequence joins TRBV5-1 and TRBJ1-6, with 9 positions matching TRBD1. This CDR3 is CASSLSGQGSPALHF. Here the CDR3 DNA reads TGCGCCAGCAGCTTAAGCGGACAGGGGAGTCCGGCCCTCCACTTT.